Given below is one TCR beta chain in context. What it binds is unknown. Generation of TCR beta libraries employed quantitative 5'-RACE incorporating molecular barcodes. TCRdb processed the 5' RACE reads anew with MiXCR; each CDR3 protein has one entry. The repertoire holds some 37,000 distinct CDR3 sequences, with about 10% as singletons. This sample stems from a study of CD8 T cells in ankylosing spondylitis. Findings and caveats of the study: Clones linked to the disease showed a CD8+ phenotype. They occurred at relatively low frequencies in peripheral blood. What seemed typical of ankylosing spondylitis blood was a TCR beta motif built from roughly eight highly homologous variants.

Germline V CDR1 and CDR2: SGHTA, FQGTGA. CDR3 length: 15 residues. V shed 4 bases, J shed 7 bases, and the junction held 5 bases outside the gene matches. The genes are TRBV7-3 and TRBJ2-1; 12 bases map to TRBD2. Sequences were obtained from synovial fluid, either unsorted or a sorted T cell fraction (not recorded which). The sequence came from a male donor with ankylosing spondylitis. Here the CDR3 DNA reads TGTGCCAGCAGCTGGCTAGCGGGAGGGCTGAATGAGCAGTTCTTC. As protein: CASSWLAGGLNEQFF.